A single sample gave rise to the 20 T cell receptor beta chains below, sequenced in a study of cytomegalovirus exposure and HLA in healthy donors. Vbeta (60) and Jbeta (13) primers were used in the PCR. TCRdb's copy holds only in-frame clones and misses some; the assay was immunoSEQ multiplex PCR. The sample has 180,000 or so clones, 80% to 90% seen once. Sequencing was performed on PBMCs. Every receptor here comes from a man between 18 and 29 years old in good health and CMV-seropositive.

This clone has just a few counts. V gene TRBV5-8 combines with J gene TRBJ2-7; 7 bases align to TRBD1. CDR3 length: 14 amino acids. Per germline, CDR1 SGHTS and CDR2 YDEGEE. Trimming took 0 bases from V and 2 from J; bases not matched to a gene: 2. The CDR3 nucleotides read TGTGCCAGCAGCTTGGCCGGGACAGCCTACGAGCAGTACTTC. It codes for CASSLAGTAYEQYF. The complete variable domain, with remaining parts taken from reference TRBV5-8 and TRBJ2-7, reads EAGVTQSPTHLIKTRGQQATLRCSPISGHTSVYWYQQALGLGLQFLLWYDEGEERNRGNFPPRFSGRQFPNYSSELNVNALELEDSALYLCASSLAGTAYEQYFGPGTRLTVT.

V and J are TRBV4-1 and TRBJ2-1; D possibly corresponds to TRBD1 (6 bases). Per the germline V gene, CDR1 is MGHRA and CDR2 is YSYEKL. This CDR3 region has 15 residues. Trimming shortened V by 1 base and J by 5 bases, and 12 bases separated the two germline ends. CDR3 in amino acids: CASSQGLRGNNEQFF. As DNA, the CDR3 is TGCGCCAGCAGCCAAGGTTTAAGGGGGAACAATGAGCAGTTCTTC.

This sequence joins TRBV5-3 and TRBJ2-3, with 7 bases fitting TRBD1. TRBV5-3 falls under the ORF class, with uncertain function. This CDR3 spans 14 amino acids. J was trimmed by 4 bases and V by 5 bases; bases with no gene match: 7. CDR3 protein: CARRKQGIADTQYF. The CDR3 nucleotides are TGTGCCAGAAGAAAACAGGGGATCGCAGATACGCAGTATTTT.

The chain uses TRBV6-1 and TRBJ2-7; 9 bases align to TRBD1. Losses at the gene ends were 6 bases for V and 2 bases for J; bases not matched to a gene: 5. The CDR3 spans 14 residues. The germline CDR1 and CDR2 sequences are MNHNS and SASEGT. The CDR3 sequence is CASSPGQGAYEQYF. The CDR3 coding sequence is TGTGCCAGCAGCCCGGGACAGGGAGCCTACGAGCAGTACTTC.

The chain couples TRBV5-1 to TRBJ2-7, with 7 bases matching TRBD2. CDR1 is SGHRS, CDR2 YFSETQ, per germline. Trimming at V came to 0 bases and at J to 2 bases, leaving 5 bases not matched to a gene. This CDR3 has 15 amino acids. CDR3 protein: CASSLGRGTTYEQYF. For the CDR3, the DNA is TGCGCCAGCAGCTTGGGACGAGGGACTACCTACGAGCAGTACTTC. Together with reference TRBV5-1 and TRBJ2-7, the CDR3 gives the full variable domain: KAGVTQTPRYLIKTRGQQVTLSCSPISGHRSVSWYQQTPGQGLQFLFEYFSETQRNKGNFPGRFSGRQFSNSRSEMNVSTLELGDSALYLCASSLGRGTTYEQYFGPGTRLTVT.

This clone appeared once. The chain combines TRBV7-9 with TRBJ2-7; unclear D gene. The V gene lost 5 bases and the J gene lost 2 bases, with 13 bases spanning the gap. In germline, CDR1 is SEHNR, CDR2 FQNEAQ (reference sequence). This CDR3 spans 14 amino acids. The CDR3 loop reads CASSPPRRTYEQYF. CDR3 in DNA: TGTGCCAGCAGCCCCCCTAGGCGAACCTACGAGCAGTACTTC.

The chain combines TRBV9 with TRBJ2-7; 11 nucleotides line up with TRBD1. Germline CDR1 and CDR2: SGDLS and YYNGEE. Trimming removed 3 bases from V and 3 bases from J; junction bases left unmatched: 2. The CDR3 is 14 amino acids. The CDR3 coding sequence is TGTGCCAGCAGCGGGGGACAGGGGGACTACGAGCAGTACTTC. It is translated as CASSGGQGDYEQYF. Full variable domain (remainder filled in from reference TRBV9 and TRBJ2-7): DSGVTQTPKHLITATGQRVTLRCSPRSGDLSVYWYQQSLDQGLQFLIQYYNGEERAKGNILERFSAQQFPDLHSELNLSSLELGDSALYFCASSGGQGDYEQYFGPGTRLTVT.

The gene calls are TRBV6-5 and TRBJ2-7, with D hard to call. Germline V gene lookup returns CDR1 MNHEY and CDR2 SVGAGI. The ends were cut back, 6 bases at V and 2 bases at J, with 11 bases in the middle. This CDR3 is 13 amino acids long. DNA for the CDR3: TGTGCCAGCAGACCCCTAGGCGCCTACGAGCAGTACTTC. Protein product: CASRPLGAYEQYF.

The chain links TRBV15 to TRBJ1-4, with 9 bases that match TRBD1. J gave up 6 bases and V 5 bases, and 10 bases lay outside the gene matches. Germline lookup yields CDR1 LNHNV and CDR2 YYDKDF (reference sequence). This CDR3 spans 16 amino acids. Here the CDR3 reads CATSPWDREMDEKLFF. CDR3 sequence (DNA): TGTGCCACCAGCCCGTGGGACAGGGAAATGGATGAAAAACTGTTTTTT.

This rearrangement joins TRBV7-8 to TRBJ2-7; tentatively, D is TRBD2 (6 bases). The V end lost 7 bases, the J end lost 2 bases, and 12 bases lay between the germline ends. The CDR3 spans 13 residues. Germline V gene lookup returns CDR1 SGHVS and CDR2 FQNEAQ. Here the CDR3 DNA reads TGTGCCAGCACCCCGGCGGGGCCCTACGAGCAGTACTTC. This gives the protein CASTPAGPYEQYF. Filled out from reference TRBV7-8 and TRBJ2-7, the complete variable domain reads GAGVSQSPRYKVAKRGQDVALRCDPISGHVSLFWYQQALGQGPEFLTYFQNEAQLDKSGLPSDRFFAERPEGSVSTLKIQRTQQEDSAVYLCASTPAGPYEQYFGPGTRLTVT.

This chain links TRBV27 with TRBJ1-4, with D possibly TRBD1 on 5 matching bases. The CDR3 is 11 residues long. Germline loops: CDR1 MNHEY, CDR2 SMNVEV (reference sequence). V shed 5 bases and J shed 10 bases, with 8 bases lying between them. The CDR3 region is CASSQGGKLFF. In DNA form, the CDR3 reads TGTGCCAGCAGTCAGGGTGGAAAACTGTTTTTT.

Note on this clone: Relative to the germline gene, one junction end is altered; a read error may explain this. The chain carries TRBV7-7 and TRBJ2-1; 10 bases are a match to TRBD1. Germline V gene sequence: CDR1 SSHAT, CDR2 FNYEAQ (reference sequence). This CDR3 comprises 13 residues. The chain's CDR3 is CASSPSDRGFLVF. CDR3 coding DNA: TGTGCCAGCAGTCCCTCGGACAGGGGGTTCCTCGTCTTC.

The chain combines TRBV27 with TRBJ2-5, with 16 positions matching TRBD2. J lost 6 bases, V lost 6 bases, and 7 bases had no gene match. Germline assignment: CDR1 MNHEY and CDR2 SMNVEV (reference sequence). CDR3 size: 16 residues. The DNA for the CDR3 is TGTGCCAGCAGGGGGACTAGCGGGGGGGCGGTTAAGACCCAGTACTTC. Its translation is CASRGTSGGAVKTQYF.

The rearrangement links TRBV5-4 to TRBJ2-5; 7 bases line up with TRBD1. Judging by the DNA end, TRBJ2-7 fits better; the J call may be wrong. Looked up from germline, CDR1 is SGHNT and CDR2 is YYREEE (reference sequence). There are 13 residues in the CDR3. CDR3 DNA sequence: TGTGCCAGCAGCAGGGACAGTGGATACGAGCAGTACTTC. The encoded protein is CASSRDSGYEQYF.

The chain couples TRBV7-9 to TRBJ2-3, with D perhaps matching TRBD1 (5 bases). The CDR3 has 12 amino acids. Trimming stripped 6 bases from V and 2 bases from J, with 6 bases between. CDR1 and CDR2 (germline): SEHNR, FQNEAQ (reference sequence). This CDR3 is CASRGPTDTQYF. The CDR3 coding sequence is TGTGCCAGCAGGGGGCCCACAGATACGCAGTATTTT.

In this sample, this clone turned up a few times. The chain couples TRBV5-5 to TRBJ1-4; D might be TRBD1 (6 bases). Looked up from germline, CDR1 is SGHKS and CDR2 is YYEKEE (reference sequence). The CDR3 extends over 15 amino acids. V dropped 5 bases and J dropped 7 bases, with 18 bases sitting between them. The CDR3 nucleotides are TGTGCCAGCAGTCCGACAAGGGGGATGGGTGAAAAACTGTTTTTT. This gives the protein CASSPTRGMGEKLFF.

The genes are TRBV30 and TRBJ1-1; D possibly corresponds to TRBD1 (6 bases). The CDR3 covers 16 residues. The germline V gene encodes CDR1 GTSNPN and CDR2 SVGIG (reference sequence). V was pared by 3 bases and J by 5 bases, with 22 bases between. CDR3 DNA: TGTGCCTGGAGCCCGTCTCAAGGGGGTTGGTATACTGAAGCTTTCTTT. It encodes CAWSPSQGGWYTEAFF. The full variable domain, rest sourced from reference TRBV30 and TRBJ1-1, is SQTIHQWPATLVQPVGSPLSLECTVEGTSNPNLYWYRQAAGRGLQLLFYSVGIGQISSEVPQNLSASRPQDRQFILSSKKLLLSDSGFYLCAWSPSQGGWYTEAFFGQGTRLTVV.

The J gene is TRBJ1-5, the V gene TRBV5-1; D unclear. Trimming took off 0 bases at V and 9 bases at J, with 7 bases between the two ends. Germline loops: CDR1 SGHRS, CDR2 YFSETQ. This CDR3 has 12 residues. The CDR3 reads CASSLDGGPQHF. CDR3 in DNA: TGCGCCAGCAGCTTGGACGGCGGGCCCCAGCATTTT.

The chain combines TRBV18 with TRBJ2-2, with D perhaps matching TRBD2 (5 bases). CDR1 and CDR2 from the germline V gene are KGHSH and LQKENI. The CDR3 consists of 13 residues. V shed 2 bases and J shed 5 bases, with 6 bases lying between them. Here the CDR3 DNA reads TGTGCCAGCTCACCAACGGGGACCGGGGAGCTGTTTTTT. The encoded protein is CASSPTGTGELFF.

The chain combines TRBV7-9 with TRBJ2-1; the D gene is possibly TRBD1 (5 bases). This CDR3 comprises 15 residues. CDR1 is SEHNR, CDR2 FQNEAQ, per germline (reference sequence). Trimming removed 2 bases from V and 8 bases from J, with 16 bases in between. CDR3 sequence: CASSLKPGIEYEQFF. For the CDR3, the DNA is TGTGCCAGCAGCTTAAAGCCAGGGATCGAATATGAGCAGTTCTTC.